This T cell receptor beta chain emerged from a study of human T cells and chemical hapten exposure. TCRdb reanalysed the RACE reads using MiXCR and keeps one entry per CDR3 protein. The sample consists of approximately 100,000 distinct CDR3 sequences, about 11% of them appearing once. This clonotype came up a few times. What it recognizes is unknown. Study-level results: Donors, who had alopecia, may show an immune response that differs from healthy people's.

Time point defined: patch test 1, 2 weeks after DPC sensitization. Treatment noted: therapeutic diphenylcyclopropenone sensitization with weekly scalp DPC. Researchers extracted total RNA from unfractionated whole blood. Trimming shortened V by 0 bases and J by 4 bases, and 10 bases separated the two germline ends. The CDR3 runs 15 residues. Germline V gives CDR1 LGHNA, CDR2 YSLEER. The specimen comprised whole blood, sampled in connection with sensitization to the hapten diphenylcyclopropenone (DPC). This TCR was sampled from a woman aged 40 to 50 with alopecia areata. Some clones in this sample may be carry-over from other donors' samples. V and J are TRBV4-3 and TRBJ2-1; tentatively, D is TRBD1 (5 bases). CDR3 amino acids: CASSQDGNRYNEQFF. The CDR3 DNA reads TGCGCCAGCAGCCAAGACGGTAACAGGTACAATGAGCAGTTCTTC.